The clone carrying this TCR beta chain was counted only a few times. Antigen: not known. Compared with germline, one end of the junction differs, possibly owing to a read error. The V gene's germline CDR1 is DFQATT and CDR2 SNEGSKA (reference sequence). There are 15 residues in the CDR3. The data were obtained in a study of blood T cells in healthy people across ages. Study conclusions and caveats: Aged donors had fewer naive CD4+ cells and lower diversity than long-lived donors. Per million T cells, TCR beta diversity dropped roughly linearly as age increased. Conclusively comparing naive with antigen-experienced cells was impossible with unsorted PBMCs.

A J-beta primer mix and a sample-barcoded 5' primer were used in a second PCR of about 7 to 12 cycles. Each cDNA molecule was tagged by a template-switch adaptor with 12 random nucleotides. TCRdb itself ran the 5' RACE reads through MiXCR, one entry per CDR3 protein. This table has about 1,500,000 distinct CDR3 sequences, 28% appearing once. The TCR sequence derives from a woman in her 30s in good health. This sequence joins TRBV20-1 and TRBJ2-7; D remains unclear. The sequenced sample was blood. Here the CDR3 DNA reads TGCAGTGCTAGTTCTTCCCCAGGCTTCTCCTGCGAGCAGTACTTC. It codes for CSASSSPGFSCEQYF.